These 15 T cell receptor beta chains originate from one sample sequenced in a study of blood T cell repertoires in COVID-19. Clones were read by immunoSEQ multiplex PCR, and TCRdb kept only the in-frame ones, dropping some. The sample records 200,000 to 250,000 clones, roughly 88% being singletons. Sequencing was done on a sample of peripheral blood. These TCRs come from a man aged 45-60 years with active or convalescent COVID-19.

This rearrangement joins TRBV4-3 to TRBJ2-7, with a tentative D call TRBD1 (6 bases). CDR1 and CDR2 from the germline V gene are LGHNA and YSLEER. V lost 0 bases, J lost 6 bases, and 12 bases lay in between. CDR3 length equals 14 residues. The CDR3 coding sequence is TGCGCCAGCAGCCAAGATTCAGGGGCAGGCGAGCAGTACTTC. It specifies CASSQDSGAGEQYF.

V and J are TRBV7-9 and TRBJ1-2; 9 positions match TRBD1. The CDR3 runs to 15 residues. Germline V CDR1 and CDR2: SEHNR, FQNEAQ (reference sequence). Trimming at V came to 5 bases and at J to 5 bases, leaving 9 bases not matched to a gene. The CDR3 DNA is TGTGCCAGCAGCCCACCGGGACAGGGATTTTATGGCTACACCTTC. The encoded protein is CASSPPGQGFYGYTF. The variable domain in full, completed from reference TRBV7-9 and TRBJ1-2, reads DTGVSQNPRHKITKRGQNVTFRCDPISEHNRLYWYRQTLGQGPEFLTYFQNEAQLEKSRLLSDRFSAERPKGSFSTLEIQRTEQGDSAMYLCASSPPGQGFYGYTFGSGTRLTVV.

The chain has TRBV19 and TRBJ2-4; 10 positions agree with TRBD2. This CDR3 is 18 amino acids long. From germline, CDR1 is LNHDA and CDR2 SQIVND (reference sequence). With V trimmed by 3 bases and J by 0 bases, 8 bases remained unmatched. The CDR3 DNA reads TGTGCCAGTAGTATCGGCCTAGCGGGGGAGCTAGCCAAAAACATTCAGTACTTC. Translation: CASSIGLAGELAKNIQYF.

The chain joins TRBV2 to TRBJ2-7; D may be TRBD2 (7 bases). There are 13 residues in the CDR3. Germline CDR1 is SNHLY and CDR2 is FYNNEI. CDR3 protein: CASREGGLSEQYV. CDR3 sequence (DNA): TGTGCCAGCCGTGAGGGGGGGTTGTCCGAGCAGTACGTC.

The chain joins TRBV6-5 to TRBJ1-2, with 8 positions matching TRBD1. The J segment lost 4 bases and the V segment lost 7 bases, leaving 8 bases of the junction unmatched. From germline, CDR1 is MNHEY and CDR2 SVGAGI. CDR3 length: 14 amino acids. Written as DNA, the CDR3 is TGTGCCAGCAAGTCTACAGGGGGATCCTATGGCTACACCTTC. This gives the protein CASKSTGGSYGYTF.

This chain connects TRBV27 to TRBJ2-7; 7 bases agree with TRBD1. Unmatched junction bases numbered 1, after V lost 0 bases and J lost 2 bases. Germline-derived CDR1 and CDR2 are MNHEY and SMNVEV (reference sequence). The CDR3 consists of 14 residues. CDR3 in amino acids: CASSLSGTAYEQYV. In DNA form, the CDR3 reads TGTGCCAGCAGTTTATCCGGGACAGCCTACGAGCAGTACGTC.

About this clone: The junction and the germline gene differ at one end; a read error may be behind it. The rearrangement links TRBV5-4 to TRBJ2-7, with TRBD1 matching over 8 bases. The CDR3 sequence is 15 residues long. Germline CDR1 reads SGHNT; CDR2 reads YYREEE (reference sequence). The CDR3 DNA reads as TGTGCCAGCAGCCTCCCTACAGGGGGATCCTCCGAGCAGTACTTC. As protein: CASSLPTGGSSEQYF.

This clone has a single count. The chain combines TRBV5-1 with TRBJ1-2; D remains unclear. The CDR3 is made up of 13 amino acids. CDR1 and CDR2 from the germline V gene are SGHRS and YFSETQ. Trimming took off 1 base at V and 1 base at J, with 5 bases between the two ends. CDR3 in DNA: TGCGCCAGCAGCTTGCACAGTAACTATGGCTACACCTTC. Translated: CASSLHSNYGYTF.

This clone came up a few times. The chain combines TRBV5-1 with TRBJ2-7, with D maybe TRBD1 (6 bases). CDR3 size: 15 residues. Germline CDR1 reads SGHRS; CDR2 reads YFSETQ. The V gene lost 0 bases and the J gene lost 0 bases, with 10 bases spanning the gap. In DNA form, the CDR3 reads TGCGCCAGCAGCTTGGCGCAGGGGTCCTCCTACGAGCAGTACTTC. It is translated as CASSLAQGSSYEQYF. Variable domain in full (rest from reference TRBV5-1 and TRBJ2-7): KAGVTQTPRYLIKTRGQQVTLSCSPISGHRSVSWYQQTPGQGLQFLFEYFSETQRNKGNFPGRFSGRQFSNSRSEMNVSTLELGDSALYLCASSLAQGSSYEQYFGPGTRLTVT.

The gene calls are TRBV19 and TRBJ2-3; tentative D call: TRBD1 (7 bases). CDR1 and CDR2 from the germline V gene are LNHDA and SQIVND (reference sequence). Trimming removed 4 bases at V and 6 bases at J, with 23 bases between. CDR3 length: 17 amino acids. The CDR3 DNA sequence: TGTGCCAGTAGTACGACGGCAGGGGGAGGCGCACTGGATACGCAGTATTTT. This sequence encodes CASSTTAGGGALDTQYF.

The sample holds a few counts of this clone. The chain combines TRBV18 with TRBJ1-3; a weak D match, TRBD1 (5 bases). CDR3 size: 14 residues. The germline gives CDR1 KGHSH, CDR2 LQKENI. V was clipped by 3 bases and J by 4 bases, with 10 bases between them. The CDR3, as DNA: TGTGCCAGCTCACCTGCCAGGGTCGGAAACACCATATATTTT. It yields the protein CASSPARVGNTIYF.

This chain joins TRBV30 and TRBJ2-5; TRBD1 is a possible D gene (7 bases). Trimming pared 2 bases from V and 4 bases from J, leaving 11 bases between. The CDR3 extends over 13 amino acids. Germline lookup yields CDR1 GTSNPN and CDR2 SVGIG (reference sequence). The DNA for the CDR3 is TGTGCCTGGAGTCCTCAGGGGGGAGAGACCCAGTACTTC. Translated, it gives CAWSPQGGETQYF. The full variable domain, in which reference TRBV30 and TRBJ2-5 provide the parts outside the CDR3, is SQTIHQWPATLVQPVGSPLSLECTVEGTSNPNLYWYRQAAGRGLQLLFYSVGIGQISSEVPQNLSASRPQDRQFILSSKKLLLSDSGFYLCAWSPQGGETQYFGPGTRLLVL.

This chain links TRBV5-5 with TRBJ2-5; 7 bases are a match to TRBD2. Germline V gene sequence: CDR1 SGHKS, CDR2 YYEKEE (reference sequence). V shed 0 bases and J 1 base; nucleotides not matched to a gene: 3. The CDR3 spans 15 residues. CDR3 nucleotides: TGTGCCAGCAGCTTGGTGGCGGGGGTCCAAGAGACCCAGTACTTC. It yields the protein CASSLVAGVQETQYF.

This rearrangement joins TRBV4-3 to TRBJ1-2, with unresolved D. This CDR3 spans 15 amino acids. CDR1 LGHNA and CDR2 YSLEER come from the germline V gene. Trimming pared 0 bases from V and 3 bases from J, leaving 11 bases between. CDR3 residues: CASSQDRGWDYGYTF. CDR3 sequence (DNA): TGCGCCAGCAGCCAAGATCGGGGTTGGGACTATGGCTACACCTTC.

V is TRBV19 and J is TRBJ2-1; possibly TRBD1 for D (5 bases). Germline loops: CDR1 LNHDA, CDR2 SQIVND (reference sequence). The V end was cut by 3 bases, the J end by 0 bases, with 9 bases between. The CDR3 consists of 15 residues. The CDR3 DNA reads as TGTGCCAGTAGTATGGACAAAGACTCCTACAATGAGCAGTTCTTC. Residues: CASSMDKDSYNEQFF. Variable domain in full (rest from reference TRBV19 and TRBJ2-1): DGGITQSPKYLFRKEGQNVTLSCEQNLNHDAMYWYRQDPGQGLRLIYYSQIVNDFQKGDIAEGYSVSREKKESFPLTVTSAQKNPTAFYLCASSMDKDSYNEQFFGPGTRLTVL.